The 10 T cell receptor beta chains below all came from one sample that was sequenced in a study of shared clonotypes between healthy human individuals. The repertoire was sequenced with immunoSEQ multiplex PCR; TCRdb's copy has only in-frame clones and lacks some. The data contain roughly 1,600,000 clones, approximately 98.5% of them singletons. Sequencing was carried out using naive CD4+ T cells sorted from blood. Subset specified: CD45RA+ positively selected. The receptor source for this set is a man between 25 and 39 years old in good health.

The V gene is TRBV21-1, the J gene TRBJ2-4; the table names TRBD1, a call not compared with the DNA. TRBV21-1 is a pseudogene segment. The CDR3 loop spans 16 amino acids. CDR3 sequence: CASSKRGGEAKNIQYF. CDR3 in DNA: TGTGCCAGCAGCAAACGAGGGGGCGAGGCCAAAAACATTCAGTACTTC.

The chain couples TRBV7-6 to TRBJ2-2; TRBD2 matches 8 bases. This CDR3 is built from 13 residues. The V and J ends lost 10 bases and 6 bases, in that order; junction bases with no gene match: 7. CDR1 and CDR2 (germline): SGHVS, FNYEAQ. CDR3 nucleotide sequence: TGTGCCATTATAGCGGGGATGCCCGGGGAGCTGTTTTTT. As protein: CAIIAGMPGELFF. The whole variable domain, filled in from reference TRBV7-6 and TRBJ2-2, reads GAGVSQSPRYKVTKRGQDVALRCDPISGHVSLYWYRQALGQGPEFLTYFNYEAQQDKSGLPNDRFSAERPEGSISTLTIQRTEQRDSAMYRCAIIAGMPGELFFGEGSRLTVL.

The chain is built from TRBV5-1 and TRBJ1-3; tentative D call: TRBD1 (6 bases). CDR1 is SGHRS, CDR2 YFSETQ, per germline. V was pared by 0 bases and J by 0 bases, with 22 bases between. The CDR3 sequence is 20 residues long. In DNA, the CDR3 is TGCGCCAGCAGCTTGGTTGGGGACACAACAGGTCCCCTCTCTGGAAACACCATATATTTT. Translation: CASSLVGDTTGPLSGNTIYF.

The rearrangement links TRBV27 to TRBJ1-2; 8 nucleotides match TRBD1. The germline V gene has CDR1 MNHEY and CDR2 SMNVEV (reference sequence). There are 15 residues in the CDR3. Losses at the gene ends were 2 bases for V and 7 bases for J; bases not matched to a gene: 9. CDR3 DNA sequence: TGTGCCAGCAGTTTACTGACCAGGGGGCAGAGTGGCTACACCTTC. Translation: CASSLLTRGQSGYTF.

The CDR3 loop is CASSLSSGIGTGETQYF. CDR3 nucleotides: TGTGCCAGCAGTTTATCTAGCGGGATAGGTACAGGGGAGACCCAGTACTTC. The chain couples TRBV28 to TRBJ2-5, with TRBD2 matching over 9 bases. CDR3 length: 17 amino acids. Germline-derived CDR1 and CDR2 are MDHEN and SYDVKM. Trimming removed 1 base from V and 5 bases from J; junction bases left unmatched: 11.

This clone was counted once. This CDR3 is also generated by other DNA sequences in the sample. The rearrangement joins TRBV19 to TRBJ2-2, with D tentatively TRBD2 (5 bases). The V gene lost 4 bases and the J gene lost 2 bases, with 14 bases spanning the gap. CDR3 length equals 16 residues. Germline lookup yields CDR1 LNHDA and CDR2 SQIVND (reference sequence). The CDR3 sequence: CASSKGSGANTGELFF. CDR3 nucleotides: TGTGCCAGTAGTAAAGGGAGCGGAGCTAACACCGGGGAGCTGTTTTTT.

This chain connects TRBV5-6 to TRBJ2-7, with D hard to call. The CDR3 sequence is 13 residues long. Germline V gives CDR1 SGHDT, CDR2 YYEEEE. The V end lost 2 bases, the J end lost 1 base, and 7 bases lay between the germline ends. This CDR3 is CASSFGVSYEQYF. CDR3 nucleotide sequence: TGTGCCAGCAGCTTTGGGGTATCCTACGAGCAGTACTTC.

The chain has TRBV5-1 and TRBJ2-7; D call uncertain. The CDR3 consists of 13 residues. Between the trimmed V and J ends, which lost 0 bases and 3 bases, there was a span of 7 bases. Germline values: CDR1 SGHRS, CDR2 YFSETQ. The CDR3 region has the DNA TGCGCCAGCAGCTTGGCCCTGCGCTACGAGCAGTACTTC. It is translated as CASSLALRYEQYF.

In this sample, this clone turned up once. V is TRBV10-3 and J is TRBJ2-1, with D perhaps matching TRBD2 (6 bases). The length of the CDR3 is 16 residues. Trimming stripped 0 bases from V and 7 bases from J, with 16 bases between. Germline CDR1 and CDR2: ENHRY and SYGVKD. CDR3 sequence reads: CAISESLTRTGNEQFF. The CDR3 coding sequence is TGTGCCATCAGTGAGTCGTTGACTAGGACCGGGAATGAGCAGTTCTTC.

The J gene is TRBJ2-2, the V gene TRBV27; D is uncertain. The CDR3 totals 15 residues. V gave up 7 bases and J gave up 0 bases, with 12 bases separating them. The V gene's germline CDR1 is MNHEY and CDR2 SMNVEV (reference sequence). The CDR3 region is CASKVSWANTGELFF. The CDR3 DNA sequence: TGTGCCAGCAAAGTCAGCTGGGCGAACACCGGGGAGCTGTTTTTT.